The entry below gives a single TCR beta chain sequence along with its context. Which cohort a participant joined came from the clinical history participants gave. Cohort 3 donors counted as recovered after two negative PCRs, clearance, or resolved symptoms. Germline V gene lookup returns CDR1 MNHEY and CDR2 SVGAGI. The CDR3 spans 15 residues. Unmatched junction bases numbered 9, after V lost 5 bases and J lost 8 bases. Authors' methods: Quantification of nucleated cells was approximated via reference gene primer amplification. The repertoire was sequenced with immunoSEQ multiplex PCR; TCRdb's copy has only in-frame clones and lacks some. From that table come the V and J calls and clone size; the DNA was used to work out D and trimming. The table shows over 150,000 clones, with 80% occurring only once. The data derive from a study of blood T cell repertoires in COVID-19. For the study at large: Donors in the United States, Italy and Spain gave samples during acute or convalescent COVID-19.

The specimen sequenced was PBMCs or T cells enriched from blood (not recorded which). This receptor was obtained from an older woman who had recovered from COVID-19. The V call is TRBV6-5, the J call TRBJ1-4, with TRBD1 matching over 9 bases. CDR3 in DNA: TGTGCCAGCAGTCAGACAGGGGGTGAGGGGGAAAAACTGTTTTTT. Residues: CASSQTGGEGEKLFF.